The 17 T cell receptor beta chains below come from one sample, sequenced in a study of cytomegalovirus exposure and HLA in healthy donors. Amplification used 60 Vbeta primers and 13 Jbeta primers. Sequencing used immunoSEQ multiplex PCR; TCRdb keeps in-frame clones, though not all of them. The table has about 110,000 clones, more than 65% seen once. The specimen was PBMCs. All receptors derive from a boy aged 5-17 years in good health and CMV-seronegative.

The V gene is TRBV5-6, the J gene TRBJ1-2, with a tentative D call TRBD1 (6 bases). Germline CDR1 reads SGHDT; CDR2 reads YYEEEE. The V and J ends lost 3 bases and 2 bases respectively, with 11 bases between them. The CDR3 has 14 amino acids. The CDR3: CASSSRGSNYGYTF. CDR3 sequence (DNA): TGTGCCAGCAGCTCTAGGGGGTCCAACTATGGCTACACCTTC.

This chain joins TRBV19 and TRBJ2-7, with a possible D match to TRBD1 (6 bases). The CDR3 totals 14 residues. Germline loops: CDR1 LNHDA, CDR2 SQIVND (reference sequence). The germline V and J ends were trimmed by 5 bases and 6 bases, with 17 bases remaining between them. This CDR3 reads CASSPERGRLEQYF. DNA of the CDR3: TGTGCCAGTAGTCCCGAGAGGGGGAGACTCGAGCAGTACTTC.

The gene calls are TRBV28 and TRBJ1-5; D is perhaps TRBD1 (6 bases). CDR1 and CDR2 (germline): MDHEN, SYDVKM. The CDR3 spans 14 residues. Trimming cost V 7 bases and J 3 bases, with 13 bases left between them. CDR3 sequence reads: CASTNRVDNQPQHF. The CDR3 nucleotides read TGTGCCAGCACTAACAGGGTGGACAATCAGCCCCAGCATTTT.

V is TRBV7-2 and J is TRBJ1-1, with 9 nucleotides matching TRBD1. This CDR3 region has 17 residues. The ends lost 5 bases at V and 0 bases at J; junction bases unmatched: 10. Germline CDR1 is SGHTA and CDR2 is FQGNSA. CDR3: CASSPDRGNPLNTEAFF. The DNA for the CDR3 is TGTGCCAGCAGCCCCGACAGGGGGAACCCGCTGAACACTGAAGCTTTCTTT.

The V and J genes are TRBV6-6 and TRBJ1-1; possible D gene TRBD1, 6 bases. The V gene's germline CDR1 is MNHNY and CDR2 SVGAGI (reference sequence). The germline V and J ends were trimmed by 0 bases and 4 bases, with 9 bases remaining between them. The CDR3 contains 14 residues. The chain's CDR3 is CASSYSPRGTEAFF. In DNA form, the CDR3 reads TGTGCCAGCAGTTACTCCCCCAGGGGCACTGAAGCTTTCTTT.

The V call is TRBV5-6, the J call TRBJ2-7; D is undetermined. This CDR3 contains 17 residues. Germline V gene lookup returns CDR1 SGHDT and CDR2 YYEEEE. Trimming left V 3 bases short and J 1 base short, with 20 bases between. The CDR3 region has the DNA TGTGCCAGCAGCTCAAAACCCCCCTCGAGCCATTCCTACGAGCAGTACTTC. This sequence encodes CASSSKPPSSHSYEQYF. Using reference TRBV5-6 and TRBJ2-7 for the parts outside the CDR3, the full variable domain is DAGVTQSPTHLIKTRGQQVTLRCSPKSGHDTVSWYQQALGQGPQFIFQYYEEEERQRGNFPDRFSGHQFPNYSSELNVNALLLGDSALYLCASSSKPPSSHSYEQYFGPGTRLTVT.

This clone was seen just once. The V call is TRBV28, the J call TRBJ1-3, with 12 bases fitting TRBD1. CDR1 MDHEN and CDR2 SYDVKM come from the germline V gene. The CDR3 covers 17 residues. V was clipped by 3 bases and J by 5 bases; unmatched bases: 8. CDR3 bases: TGTGCCAGCAGTTTGCGGGGCGGGACAGGGGGCAGAAACACCATATATTTT. Translating it yields CASSLRGGTGGRNTIYF.

This clone has only one observation. The chain is built from TRBV10-3 and TRBJ2-1; 11 nucleotides match TRBD2. V trimming: 3 bases; J trimming: 5 bases; junction bases outside the gene matches: 9. Germline CDR1 is ENHRY and CDR2 is SYGVKD. CDR3 length: 17 residues. DNA of the CDR3: TGTGCCATCAGTGAACGACTAGCGGGAAACTTGGACAATGAGCAGTTCTTC. Translation gives CAISERLAGNLDNEQFF.

The chain is built from TRBV15 and TRBJ1-4, with D possibly being TRBD1 (5 bases). The CDR3 has 15 amino acids. Germline lookup yields CDR1 LNHNV and CDR2 YYDKDF (reference sequence). Between the trimmed V and J ends, which lost 3 bases and 2 bases, there was a span of 10 bases. CDR3 region: CATSSGGETNEKLFF. The CDR3 DNA reads TGTGCCACCAGCAGCGGGGGAGAGACTAATGAAAAACTGTTTTTT.

This chain joins TRBV30 and TRBJ2-5; 8 positions agree with TRBD1. Germline-derived CDR1 and CDR2 are GTSNPN and SVGIG (reference sequence). The V and J ends lost 2 bases and 3 bases, in that order; junction bases with no gene match: 8. The CDR3 extends over 15 amino acids. The CDR3 nucleotides read TGTGCCTGGAGTCGGGACAGGACCAGAAAAGAGACCCAGTACTTC. Protein product: CAWSRDRTRKETQYF. The full variable domain, its missing parts supplied by reference TRBV30 and TRBJ2-5, is SQTIHQWPATLVQPVGSPLSLECTVEGTSNPNLYWYRQAAGRGLQLLFYSVGIGQISSEVPQNLSASRPQDRQFILSSKKLLLSDSGFYLCAWSRDRTRKETQYFGPGTRLLVL.

The gene calls are TRBV6-5 and TRBJ1-2, with D uncertain. Germline loops: CDR1 MNHEY, CDR2 SVGAGI. Trimming cost V 8 bases and J 9 bases, with 16 bases left between them. The CDR3 covers 12 residues. The CDR3 spells CASGRGGKSYTF. The CDR3 bases are TGTGCCAGCGGACGGGGAGGGAAGAGCTACACCTTC.

CDR3 in amino acids: CASSLDGGGVGTDTQYF. As DNA, the CDR3 is TGTGCCAGCAGCTTAGATGGCGGGGGGGTAGGCACAGATACGCAGTATTTT. V usage is TRBV7-8 and J usage is TRBJ2-3; 9 bases agree with TRBD2. The CDR3 consists of 17 residues. CDR1 and CDR2 from the germline V gene are SGHVS and FQNEAQ. With 1 base clipped from V and 1 base from J, the junction kept 6 bases outside the gene matches.

The chain uses TRBV4-2 and TRBJ2-1; TRBD2 agrees at 11 bases. The CDR3 covers 17 residues. CDR1 LGHNA and CDR2 YNFKEQ come from the germline V gene. The V and J ends lost 0 bases and 3 bases, in that order; junction bases with no gene match: 4. The CDR3 DNA is TGTGCCAGCAGCCAAGATGGGACTAGCGGACTCTACAATGAGCAGTTCTTC. This gives the protein CASSQDGTSGLYNEQFF.

This chain joins TRBV5-1 and TRBJ1-1; D perhaps matches TRBD1 (5 bases). The CDR3 is made up of 14 amino acids. Trimming pared 4 bases from V and 1 base from J, leaving 11 bases between. The germline gives CDR1 SGHRS, CDR2 YFSETQ. The CDR3 protein is CASSKDSQNTEAFF. CDR3 bases: TGCGCCAGCAGCAAAGACAGCCAGAACACTGAAGCTTTCTTT.

V is TRBV27 and J is TRBJ1-1; no firm D call. This CDR3 contains 14 residues. Germline V gives CDR1 MNHEY, CDR2 SMNVEV (reference sequence). V lost 0 bases, J lost 0 bases, and 5 bases lay in between. In DNA form, the CDR3 reads TGTGCCAGCAGTTTATCGTTCGTGAACACTGAAGCTTTCTTT. This gives the protein CASSLSFVNTEAFF.

This chain links TRBV5-1 with TRBJ2-1, with 8 nucleotides matching TRBD2. The CDR3 is made up of 14 amino acids. Germline loops: CDR1 SGHRS, CDR2 YFSETQ. Trimming cost V 7 bases and J 10 bases; bases outside gene matches: 13. The CDR3 sequence: CASSGGDEVGEQFF. CDR3 DNA: TGCGCCAGCTCCGGGGGGGATGAGGTGGGGGAGCAGTTCTTC.

The CDR3 loop reads CATRSGTGFVNEQFF. The CDR3 DNA follows: TGTGCCACCCGTAGTGGGACAGGGTTCGTCAATGAGCAGTTCTTC. V gene TRBV27 combines with J gene TRBJ2-1, with 9 positions matching TRBD1. The junction had 13 bases not matched to a gene; V was cut back by 10 bases and J by 6 bases. Germline V lookup: CDR1 MNHEY, CDR2 SMNVEV (reference sequence). This CDR3 spans 15 amino acids.